Reported below is one T cell receptor (beta chain). Its matching antigen is unknown. CDR1 and CDR2 from the germline V gene are SGHNT and YYREEE (reference sequence). The CDR3 is 14 amino acids. These data are taken from a study of CXCR3-negative and CXCR3-positive naive CD8 T cells. Study conclusions and caveats: Both naive subsets had comparably high diversity; memory CD8+ cells much lower. TRB CDR3s of CXCR3-positive naive cells were more hydrophobic than those of CXCR3-negative naive cells.

The sorter processed each CD8+ T cell subset in triplicate at 250,000 to 300,000 cells apiece. Carrying UMI labels, the TRB cDNA libraries were prepared through 5' RACE. TCRdb re-called the 5' RACE reads and shows each CDR3 protein once, DNA omitted. Here the sample table reports about 81,000 distinct CDR3 sequences. The material sequenced was naive CXCR3- CD8+ T cells from blood. Subset described: CD45RO-CCR7+CD27+CD95- naive CD8+ T cells lacking CXCR3 (TNR3-). This sequence was found in a human donor in good health. Some clones in this sample may be carry-over from other donors' samples. The V call is TRBV5-4, the J call TRBJ2-2. CDR3 loop: CASSWGERHGELFF.